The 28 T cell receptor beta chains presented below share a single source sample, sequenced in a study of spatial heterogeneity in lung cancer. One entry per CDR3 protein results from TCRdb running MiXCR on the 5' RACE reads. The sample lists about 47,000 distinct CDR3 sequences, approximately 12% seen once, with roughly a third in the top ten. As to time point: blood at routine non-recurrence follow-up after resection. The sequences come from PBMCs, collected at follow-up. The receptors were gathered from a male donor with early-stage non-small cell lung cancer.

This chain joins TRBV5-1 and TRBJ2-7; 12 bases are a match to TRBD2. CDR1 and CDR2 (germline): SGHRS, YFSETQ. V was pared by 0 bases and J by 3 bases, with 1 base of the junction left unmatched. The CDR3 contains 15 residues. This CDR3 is CASSLGLAGDYEQYF. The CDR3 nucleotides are TGCGCCAGCAGCTTGGGACTAGCGGGAGACTACGAGCAGTACTTC.

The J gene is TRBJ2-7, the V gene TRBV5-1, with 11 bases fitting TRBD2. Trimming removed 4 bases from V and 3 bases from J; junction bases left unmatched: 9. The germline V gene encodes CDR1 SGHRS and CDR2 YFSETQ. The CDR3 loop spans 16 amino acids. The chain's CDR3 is CASSRGLAEKGYEQYF. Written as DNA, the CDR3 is TGCGCCAGCAGCCGGGGACTAGCGGAAAAGGGCTACGAGCAGTACTTC.

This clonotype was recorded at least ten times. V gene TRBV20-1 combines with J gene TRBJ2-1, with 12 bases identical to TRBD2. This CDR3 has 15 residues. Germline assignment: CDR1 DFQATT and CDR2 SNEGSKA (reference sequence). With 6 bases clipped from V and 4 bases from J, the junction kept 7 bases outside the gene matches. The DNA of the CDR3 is TGCAGTGCCGGACTAGCGGGAAATCGGTACAATGAGCAGTTCTTC. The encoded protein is CSAGLAGNRYNEQFF.

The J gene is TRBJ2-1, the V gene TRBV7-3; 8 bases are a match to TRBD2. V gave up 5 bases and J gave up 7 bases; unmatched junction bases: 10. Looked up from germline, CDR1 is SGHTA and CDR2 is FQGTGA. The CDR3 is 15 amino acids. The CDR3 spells CASSLRLAGRNEQFF. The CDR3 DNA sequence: TGTGCCAGCAGCCTAAGGCTAGCGGGTCGAAATGAGCAGTTCTTC.

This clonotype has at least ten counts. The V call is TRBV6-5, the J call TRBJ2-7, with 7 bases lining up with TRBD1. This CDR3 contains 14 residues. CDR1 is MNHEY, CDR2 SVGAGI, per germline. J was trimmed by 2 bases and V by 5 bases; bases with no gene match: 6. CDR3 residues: CASSRGQDPYEQYF. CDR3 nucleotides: TGTGCCAGCAGTCGAGGACAGGATCCCTACGAGCAGTACTTC.

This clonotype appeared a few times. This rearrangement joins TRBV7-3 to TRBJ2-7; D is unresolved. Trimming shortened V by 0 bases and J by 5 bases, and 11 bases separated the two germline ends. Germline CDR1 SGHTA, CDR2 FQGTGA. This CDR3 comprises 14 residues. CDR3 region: CASSLTGRRDEQYF. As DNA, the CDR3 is TGTGCCAGCAGCTTAACAGGGCGACGGGACGAGCAGTACTTC.

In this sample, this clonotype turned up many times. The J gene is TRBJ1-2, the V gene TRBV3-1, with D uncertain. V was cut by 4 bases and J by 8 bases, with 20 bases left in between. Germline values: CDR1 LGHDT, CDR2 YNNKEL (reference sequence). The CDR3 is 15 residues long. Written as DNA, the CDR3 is TGTGCCAGCAGCCTCCGCCCCACTTTCCCCGGGGGCTACACCTTC. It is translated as CASSLRPTFPGGYTF. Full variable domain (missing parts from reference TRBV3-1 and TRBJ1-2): DTAVSQTPKYLVTQMGNDKSIKCEQNLGHDTMYWYKQDSKKFLKIMFSYNNKELIINETVPNRFSPKSPDKAHLNLHINSLELGDSAVYFCASSLRPTFPGGYTFGSGTRLTVV.

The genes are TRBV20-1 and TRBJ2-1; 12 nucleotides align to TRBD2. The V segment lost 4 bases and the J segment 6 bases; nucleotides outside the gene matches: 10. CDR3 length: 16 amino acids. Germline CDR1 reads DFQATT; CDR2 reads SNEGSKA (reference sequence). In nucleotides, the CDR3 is TGCAGTGCTAAACTCCAGCTAGCGGGAGGGGTCAATGAGCAGTTCTTC. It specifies CSAKLQLAGGVNEQFF.

The CDR3 region is CSVRTDTDTQYF. The DNA of the CDR3 is TGCAGCGTCCGGACAGACACAGATACGCAGTATTTT. This chain joins TRBV29-1 and TRBJ2-3; a possible D gene is TRBD1 (6 bases). This CDR3 is 12 amino acids long. The V end lost 6 bases, the J end lost 2 bases, and 9 bases lay between the germline ends. CDR1 and CDR2 (germline): SQVTM, ANQGSEA.

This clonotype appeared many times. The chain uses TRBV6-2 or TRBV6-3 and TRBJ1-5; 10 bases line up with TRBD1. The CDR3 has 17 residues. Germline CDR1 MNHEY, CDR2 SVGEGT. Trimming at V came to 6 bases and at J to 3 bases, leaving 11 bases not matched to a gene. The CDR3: CASSRDRGLVPNQPQHF. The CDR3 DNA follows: TGTGCCAGCAGCCGGGACAGGGGCCTCGTCCCCAATCAGCCCCAGCATTTT.

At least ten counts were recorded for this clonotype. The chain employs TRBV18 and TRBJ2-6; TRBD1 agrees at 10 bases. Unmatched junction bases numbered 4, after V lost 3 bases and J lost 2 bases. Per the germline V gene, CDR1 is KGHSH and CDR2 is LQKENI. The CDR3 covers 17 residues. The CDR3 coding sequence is TGTGCCAGCTCACCTCTCGGGACAGGGGCTGGGGCCAACGTCCTGACTTTC. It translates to CASSPLGTGAGANVLTF. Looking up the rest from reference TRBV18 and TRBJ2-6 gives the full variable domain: NAGVMQNPRHLVRRRGQEARLRCSPMKGHSHVYWYRQLPEEGLKFMVYLQKENIIDESGMPKERFSAEFPKEGPSILRIQQVVRGDSAAYFCASSPLGTGAGANVLTFGAGSRLTVL.

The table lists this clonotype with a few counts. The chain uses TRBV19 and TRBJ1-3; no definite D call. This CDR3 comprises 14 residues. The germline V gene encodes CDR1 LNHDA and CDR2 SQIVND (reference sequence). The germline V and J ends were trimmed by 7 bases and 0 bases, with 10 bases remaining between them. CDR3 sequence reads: CASKRMSSGNTIYF. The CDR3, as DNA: TGTGCCAGTAAACGGATGAGCTCTGGAAACACCATATATTTT.

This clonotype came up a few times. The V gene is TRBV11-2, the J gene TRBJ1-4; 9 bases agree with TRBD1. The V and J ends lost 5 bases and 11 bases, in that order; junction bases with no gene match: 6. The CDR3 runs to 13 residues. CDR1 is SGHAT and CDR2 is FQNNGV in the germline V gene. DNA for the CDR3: TGTGCCAGCAGCACCGGACAGGGGAACAAACTGTTTTTT. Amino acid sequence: CASSTGQGNKLFF.

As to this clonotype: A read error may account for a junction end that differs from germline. CDR3 nucleotides: TGTGCCTGCAGCCAATGGGACAGGGGTCCAATCGGTGAGCAGTTCTTC. Residues: CACSQWDRGPIGEQFF. V gene TRBV7-9 combines with J gene TRBJ2-1; 10 nucleotides match TRBD1. Germline CDR1 is SEHNR and CDR2 is FQNEAQ (reference sequence). The CDR3 totals 16 residues.

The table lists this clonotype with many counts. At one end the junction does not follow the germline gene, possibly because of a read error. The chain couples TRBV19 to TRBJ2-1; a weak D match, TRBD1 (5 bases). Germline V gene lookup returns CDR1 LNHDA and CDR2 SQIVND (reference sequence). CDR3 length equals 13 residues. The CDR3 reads CASSLDSYNEQFF. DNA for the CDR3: TGTGCCAGTAGTTTAGACAGCTACAATGAGCAGTTCTTC. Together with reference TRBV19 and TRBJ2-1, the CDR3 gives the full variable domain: DGGITQSPKYLFRKEGQNVTLSCEQNLNHDAMYWYRQDPGQGLRLIYYSQIVNDFQKGDIAEGYSVSREKKESFPLTVTSAQKNPTAFYLCASSLDSYNEQFFGPGTRLTVL.

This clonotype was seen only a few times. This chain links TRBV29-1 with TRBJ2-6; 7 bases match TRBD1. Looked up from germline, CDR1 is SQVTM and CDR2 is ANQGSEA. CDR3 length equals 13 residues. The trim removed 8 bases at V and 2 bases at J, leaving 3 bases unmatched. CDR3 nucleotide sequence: TGCAGCTTTAGGGGGCCTGGGGCCAACGTCCTGACTTTC. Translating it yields CSFRGPGANVLTF.

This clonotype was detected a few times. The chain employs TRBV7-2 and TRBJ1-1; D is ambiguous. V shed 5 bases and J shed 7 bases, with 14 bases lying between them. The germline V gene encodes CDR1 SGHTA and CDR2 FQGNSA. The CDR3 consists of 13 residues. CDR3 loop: CASSRDGLGEAFF. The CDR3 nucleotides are TGTGCCAGCAGCCGCGACGGATTAGGTGAAGCTTTCTTT. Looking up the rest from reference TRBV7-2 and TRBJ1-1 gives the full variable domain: GAGVSQSPSNKVTEKGKDVELRCDPISGHTALYWYRQSLGQGLEFLIYFQGNSAPDKSGLPSDRFSAERTGGSVSTLTIQRTQQEDSAVYLCASSRDGLGEAFFGQGTRLTVV.

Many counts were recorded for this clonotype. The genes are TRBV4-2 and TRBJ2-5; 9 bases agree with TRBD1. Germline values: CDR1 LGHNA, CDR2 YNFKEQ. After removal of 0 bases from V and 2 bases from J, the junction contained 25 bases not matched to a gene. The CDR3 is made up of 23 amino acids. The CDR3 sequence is CASSQELTGTGRHYVLRQETQYF. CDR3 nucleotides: TGTGCCAGCAGCCAAGAATTAACCGGGACAGGGCGTCATTACGTACTTCGACAAGAGACCCAGTACTTC.

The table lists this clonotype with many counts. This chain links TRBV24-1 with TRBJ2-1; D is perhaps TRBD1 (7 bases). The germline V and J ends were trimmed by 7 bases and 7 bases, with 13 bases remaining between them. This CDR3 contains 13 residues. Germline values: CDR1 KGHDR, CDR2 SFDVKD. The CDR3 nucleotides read TGTGCCACCAGCAGGGGGGCTAGGAATGAGCAGTTCTTC. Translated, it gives CATSRGARNEQFF.

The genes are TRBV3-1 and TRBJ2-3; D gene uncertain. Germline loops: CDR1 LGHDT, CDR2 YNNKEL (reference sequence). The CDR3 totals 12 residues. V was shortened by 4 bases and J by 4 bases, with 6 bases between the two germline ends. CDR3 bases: TGTGCCAGCAGCCTCTCGTCAGATACGCAGTATTTT. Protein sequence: CASSLSSDTQYF.

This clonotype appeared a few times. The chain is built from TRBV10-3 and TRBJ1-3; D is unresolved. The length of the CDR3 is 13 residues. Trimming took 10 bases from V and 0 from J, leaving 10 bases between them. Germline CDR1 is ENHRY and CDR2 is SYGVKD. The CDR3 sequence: CATRTPSGNTIYF. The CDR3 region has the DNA TGTGCCACCAGGACTCCCTCTGGAAACACCATATATTTT.

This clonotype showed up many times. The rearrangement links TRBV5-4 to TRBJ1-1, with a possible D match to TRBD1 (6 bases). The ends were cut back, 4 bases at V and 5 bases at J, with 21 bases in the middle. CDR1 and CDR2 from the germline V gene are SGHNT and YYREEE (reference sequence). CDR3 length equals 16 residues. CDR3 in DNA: TGTGCCAGCAGCCCGGGTCGGGGGCGGTCAGATACTGAAGCTTTCTTT. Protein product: CASSPGRGRSDTEAFF. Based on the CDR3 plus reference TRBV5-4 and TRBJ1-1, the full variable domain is ETGVTQSPTHLIKTRGQQVTLRCSSQSGHNTVSWYQQALGQGPQFIFQYYREEENGRGNFPPRFSGLQFPNYSSELNVNALELDDSALYLCASSPGRGRSDTEAFFGQGTRLTVV.

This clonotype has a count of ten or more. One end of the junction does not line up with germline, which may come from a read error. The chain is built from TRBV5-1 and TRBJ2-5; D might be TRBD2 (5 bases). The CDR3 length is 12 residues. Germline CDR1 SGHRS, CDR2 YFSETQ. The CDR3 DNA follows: TGCGCCAGCAGGGACGAGGATGGGAGTTTTGACTTC. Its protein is CASRDEDGSFDF.

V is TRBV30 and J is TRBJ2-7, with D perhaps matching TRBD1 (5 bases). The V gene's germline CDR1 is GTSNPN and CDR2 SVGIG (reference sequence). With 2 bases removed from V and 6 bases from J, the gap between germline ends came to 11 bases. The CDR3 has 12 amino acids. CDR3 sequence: CAWSLTVSEQYF. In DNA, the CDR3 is TGTGCCTGGAGTTTGACAGTCTCCGAGCAGTACTTC.

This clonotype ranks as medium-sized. The DNA for the CDR3 is TGTGCCAGCAGCCCGCGGGAAAGGGGGCCTACGGGGGCCAACGTCCTGACTTTC. This gives the protein CASSPRERGPTGANVLTF. The gene calls are TRBV7-9 and TRBJ2-6, with D perhaps TRBD1 (7 bases). Trimming left V 5 bases short and J 4 bases short, with 21 bases between. CDR1 and CDR2 (germline): SEHNR, FQNEAQ (reference sequence). This CDR3 has 18 amino acids.

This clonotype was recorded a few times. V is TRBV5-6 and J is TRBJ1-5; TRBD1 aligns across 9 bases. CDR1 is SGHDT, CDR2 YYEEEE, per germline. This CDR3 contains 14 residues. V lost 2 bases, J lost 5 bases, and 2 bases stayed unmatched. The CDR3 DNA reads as TGTGCCAGCAGCTTCTGGGACAGGGATCAGCCCCAGCATTTT. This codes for CASSFWDRDQPQHF.

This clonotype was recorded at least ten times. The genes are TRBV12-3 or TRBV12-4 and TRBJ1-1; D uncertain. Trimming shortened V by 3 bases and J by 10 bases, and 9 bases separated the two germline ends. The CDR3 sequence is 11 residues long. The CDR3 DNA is TGTGCCAGCAGTTTGCAAGGGAGAGCTTTCTTT. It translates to CASSLQGRAFF.

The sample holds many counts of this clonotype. The chain's CDR3 is CASSAPGRPDTQYF. CDR3 nucleotides: TGTGCCAGTAGTGCACCCGGGAGACCAGATACGCAGTATTTT. The chain links TRBV19 to TRBJ2-3, with a possible D match to TRBD2 (6 bases). This CDR3 spans 14 amino acids. Germline V gene sequence: CDR1 LNHDA, CDR2 SQIVND (reference sequence). V lost 5 bases to trimming and J lost 4 bases, with 13 bases between them.